This T cell receptor (beta chain) was recorded in a study of blood T cells in healthy people across ages. Study-wide context: Template switching retrieved approximately one barcoded beta molecule for each two T cells.

The CDR3 is 15 amino acids. Germline values: CDR1 SNHLY, CDR2 FYNNEI. Primers used in a second PCR of roughly 6 to 12 cycles were a sample-barcoded 5' primer and a J-beta primer mix. In TCRdb, the 5' RACE reads were re-called with MiXCR into one record per CDR3 protein. The sample lists roughly 2 million distinct CDR3 sequences; approximately 50% were seen once. The rearrangement links TRBV2 to TRBJ2-4; D remains ambiguous. The J call is uncertain, as TRBJ2-7 better fits the DNA end. This receptor was obtained from a woman in her thirties or forties in good health. Specimen: blood. Here the CDR3 DNA reads TGTGCCAGCAGTGATTTGTCGGATCCACTGGACGAGCAGTACTTC. It encodes CASSDLSDPLDEQYF.